Shown below are 5 T cell receptor beta chains from a single sample sequenced in a study of OX40 agonist ivuxolimab in advanced cancers. The library was built by means of the immunoSEQ multiplex PCR assay. Sourced from immuneACCESS, this table was stored by TCRdb with only in-frame sequences that have V and J called. A share of the clones is absent; for the studies checked, an unresolved V gene accounts for under half, and the remainder has no known explanation. Across this sample there are tens of thousands of clones, with about 86% seen only once. The ten top clones hold approximately 1% of the sample. The sequencing used CD4+ or CD8+ T cells sorted from blood, collected in a trial of the OX40 agonist ivuxolimab. Receptors originate from an adult with an advanced solid tumor such as melanoma, head and neck, liver or kidney cancer.

This chain connects TRBV18 to TRBJ1-2; D is perhaps TRBD1 (5 bases). The CDR3 totals 15 residues. Germline CDR1 reads KGHSH; CDR2 reads LQKENI. Trimming pared 6 bases from V and 5 bases from J, leaving 19 bases between. CDR3 residues: CASSEVLGTGYGYTF. Written as DNA, the CDR3 is TGTGCCAGCTCGGAGGTGCTCGGGACGGGGTATGGCTACACCTTC.

This chain connects TRBV7-2 to TRBJ2-1; D remains ambiguous. V was shortened by 3 bases and J by 5 bases, with 11 bases between the two germline ends. CDR1 and CDR2 (germline): SGHTA, FQGNSA. The CDR3 has 14 residues. CDR3 amino acids: CASSLTGVNNEQFF. The CDR3, as DNA: TGTGCCAGCAGCTTGACGGGCGTGAACAATGAGCAGTTCTTC.

The chain links TRBV9 to TRBJ2-1; D ambiguous. The CDR3 runs 13 residues. V lost 0 bases, J lost 4 bases, and 5 bases lay in between. Germline V CDR1 and CDR2: SGDLS, YYNGEE. CDR3 nucleotide sequence: TGTGCCAGCAGCGTAGCGACGTACAATGAGCAGTTCTTC. Translating gives CASSVATYNEQFF.

The V gene is TRBV11-3, the J gene TRBJ2-3; TRBD1 aligns across 7 bases. Germline lookup yields CDR1 SGHNT and CDR2 YENEEA. V shed 5 bases, J shed 1 base, and the junction held 6 bases outside the gene matches. This CDR3 is built from 15 residues. CDR3 loop: CASSTRQGGTDTQYF. CDR3 bases: TGTGCCAGCAGCACCCGACAGGGAGGCACAGATACGCAGTATTTT.

This chain links TRBV9 with TRBJ2-3; TRBD2 aligns across 10 bases. With V trimmed by 6 bases and J by 6 bases, 7 bases remained unmatched. CDR1 is SGDLS, CDR2 YYNGEE, per germline. The CDR3 runs to 14 residues. The CDR3 nucleotides are TGTGCCAGCACCCCCGGGACTAGCGTGGATACGCAGTATTTT. As protein: CASTPGTSVDTQYF.